This T cell receptor beta chain was found in a study of immune evolution from preneoplasia to lung adenocarcinoma. Premalignant or tumor cells were enriched by macro-dissection after pathologic assessment. Regarding the study as a whole: T cell clonality was higher in KRAS-mutant than EGFR-mutant or wild-type nodules. Normal lung had the highest top T cell clone frequencies. Later-stage lesions appeared to have more T cells, more diversity, less clonality.

Comment on this clone: The antigen is not known.

From germline, CDR1 is SGHDN and CDR2 FVKESK. CDR3 size: 14 residues. Trimming shortened V by 3 bases and J by 6 bases, and 11 bases separated the two germline ends. TCRdb keeps only in-frame clones here, not all; method: immunoSEQ multiplex PCR. The repertoire holds approximately 12,000 clones, with roughly 89% as singletons. The material sequenced was FFPE invasive lung adenocarcinoma tissue. The TCR was taken from a person between 70 and 80 years old with invasive lung adenocarcinoma. The V and J genes are TRBV14 and TRBJ2-2, with D uncertain. For the CDR3, the DNA is TGTGCCAGCAGCCACCGCCCCTTGGCCGGGGAGCTGTTTTTT. This codes for CASSHRPLAGELFF.